The entry that follows covers one TCR beta chain sequence. Its target is unknown. This specimen comes from a study of T cells in Graves' hyperthyroidism and ophthalmopathy. Study-level background: Any treatment followed the collection of peripheral blood at initial diagnosis.

The source material, RNA transcripts, was used to amplify TCR beta CDR3 regions. The primer set for the first-round RT-PCR of the TCR CDR3 was HTBI. TCRdb independently ran MiXCR on the multiplex PCR reads; one entry per CDR3 protein. The repertoire holds hundreds of thousands of distinct CDR3 sequences, approximately 14% seen once, with 13% in the top ten. V lost 1 base and J 13 bases, leaving 13 bases between the germline ends. The CDR3 is 13 amino acids. Germline-derived CDR1 and CDR2 are SEHNR and FQNEAQ (reference sequence). For ophthalmopathy patients, the Clinical Activity Score was at least 3 and the NOSPECS grade at least 4; duration was under 3 months. Fresh peripheral blood, approximately 9.6 ml, yielded the PBMCs. The study's findings and limits: In blood, most of the thyroid clonotypes expanded above 0.001 were also present.

V is TRBV7-9 and J is TRBJ1-4; D remains ambiguous. Material for sequencing was blood. This receptor was taken from a man between 18 and 35 years old with Graves' ophthalmopathy. As DNA, the CDR3 is TGTGCCAGCAGCTTAGGGAGGCATGGAGGACTGTTTTTT. Its translation is CASSLGRHGGLFF. The full variable domain, rest sourced from reference TRBV7-9 and TRBJ1-4, is DTGVSQNPRHKITKRGQNVTFRCDPISEHNRLYWYRQTLGQGPEFLTYFQNEAQLEKSRLLSDRFSAERPKGSFSTLEIQRTEQGDSAMYLCASSLGRHGGLFFGSGTQLSVL.